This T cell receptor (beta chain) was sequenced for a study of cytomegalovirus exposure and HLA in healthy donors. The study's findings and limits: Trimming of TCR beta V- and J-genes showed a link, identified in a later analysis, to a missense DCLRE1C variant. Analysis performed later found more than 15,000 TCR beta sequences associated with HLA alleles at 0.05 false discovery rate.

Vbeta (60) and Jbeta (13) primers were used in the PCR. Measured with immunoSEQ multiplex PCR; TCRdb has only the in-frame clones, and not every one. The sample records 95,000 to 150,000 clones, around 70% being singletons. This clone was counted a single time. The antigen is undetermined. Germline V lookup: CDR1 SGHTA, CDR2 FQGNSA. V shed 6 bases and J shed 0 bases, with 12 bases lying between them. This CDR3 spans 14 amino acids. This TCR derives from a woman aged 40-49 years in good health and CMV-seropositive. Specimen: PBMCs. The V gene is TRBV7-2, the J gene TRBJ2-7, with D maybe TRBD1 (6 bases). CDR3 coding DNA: TGTGCCAGCAGGCCGGGACAACGCTCCTACGAGCAGTACTTC. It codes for CASRPGQRSYEQYF.